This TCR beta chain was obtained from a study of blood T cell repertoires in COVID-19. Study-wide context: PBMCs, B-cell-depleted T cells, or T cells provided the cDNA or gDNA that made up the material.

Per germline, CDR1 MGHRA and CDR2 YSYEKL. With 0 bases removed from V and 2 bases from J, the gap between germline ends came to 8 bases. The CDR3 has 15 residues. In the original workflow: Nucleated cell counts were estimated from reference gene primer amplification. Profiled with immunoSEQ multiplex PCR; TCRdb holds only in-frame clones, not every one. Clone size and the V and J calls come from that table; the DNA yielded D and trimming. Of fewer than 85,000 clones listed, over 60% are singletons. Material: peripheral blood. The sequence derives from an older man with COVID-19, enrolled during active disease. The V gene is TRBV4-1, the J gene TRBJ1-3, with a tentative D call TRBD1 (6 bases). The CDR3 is CASSQDRGAGNTIYF. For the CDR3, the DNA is TGCGCCAGCAGCCAAGACAGGGGAGCTGGAAACACCATATATTTT.